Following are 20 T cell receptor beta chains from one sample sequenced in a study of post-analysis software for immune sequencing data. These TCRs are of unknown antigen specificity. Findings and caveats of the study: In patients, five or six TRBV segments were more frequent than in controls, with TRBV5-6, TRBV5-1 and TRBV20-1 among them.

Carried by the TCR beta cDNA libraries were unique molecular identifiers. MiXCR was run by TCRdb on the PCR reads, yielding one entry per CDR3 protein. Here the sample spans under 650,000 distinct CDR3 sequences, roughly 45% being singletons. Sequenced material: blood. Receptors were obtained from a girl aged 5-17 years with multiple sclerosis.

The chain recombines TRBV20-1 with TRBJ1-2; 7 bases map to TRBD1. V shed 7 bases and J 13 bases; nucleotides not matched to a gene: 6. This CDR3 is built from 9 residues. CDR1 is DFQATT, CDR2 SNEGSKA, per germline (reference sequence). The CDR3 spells CSVDRVSTF. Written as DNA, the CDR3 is TGCAGTGTCGACAGGGTATCCACCTTC.

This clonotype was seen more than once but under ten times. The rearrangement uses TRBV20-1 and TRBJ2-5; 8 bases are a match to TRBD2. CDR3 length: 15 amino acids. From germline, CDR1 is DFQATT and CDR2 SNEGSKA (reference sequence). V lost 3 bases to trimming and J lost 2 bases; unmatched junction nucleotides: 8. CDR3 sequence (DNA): TGCAGTGCTAGTCGGGATAGCGGGACGCAAGAGACCCAGTACTTC. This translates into CSASRDSGTQETQYF.

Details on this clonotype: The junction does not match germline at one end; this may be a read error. Here the CDR3 reads CATIDFLGGRGSYNEQFF. The CDR3 DNA is TGTGCCACCATTGATTTCCTCGGCGGGAGGGGATCCTACAATGAGCAGTTCTTC. The chain couples TRBV24-1 to TRBJ2-1; TRBD2 aligns across 9 bases. Germline V gene sequence: CDR1 KGHDR, CDR2 SFDVKD. The CDR3 has 18 amino acids.

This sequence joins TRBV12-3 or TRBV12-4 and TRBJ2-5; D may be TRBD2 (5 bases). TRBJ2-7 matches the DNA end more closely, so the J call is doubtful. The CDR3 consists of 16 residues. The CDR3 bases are TGTGCCAGCAGTTTTCCCCCAAACCTCGGGACCTACGAGCAGTACTTC. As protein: CASSFPPNLGTYEQYF.

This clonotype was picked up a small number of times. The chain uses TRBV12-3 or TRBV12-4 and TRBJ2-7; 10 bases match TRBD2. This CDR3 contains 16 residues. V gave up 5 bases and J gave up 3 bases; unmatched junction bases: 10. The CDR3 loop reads CASSASGRANIYEQYF. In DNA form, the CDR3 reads TGTGCCAGCAGTGCCAGCGGGAGGGCCAATATCTACGAGCAGTACTTC.

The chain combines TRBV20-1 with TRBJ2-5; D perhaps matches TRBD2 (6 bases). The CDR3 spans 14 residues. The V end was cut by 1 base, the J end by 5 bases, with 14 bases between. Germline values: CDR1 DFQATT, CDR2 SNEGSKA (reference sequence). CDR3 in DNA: TGCAGTGCTAGAGGGACACTAGCAACCGAGACCCAGTACTTC. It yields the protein CSARGTLATETQYF.

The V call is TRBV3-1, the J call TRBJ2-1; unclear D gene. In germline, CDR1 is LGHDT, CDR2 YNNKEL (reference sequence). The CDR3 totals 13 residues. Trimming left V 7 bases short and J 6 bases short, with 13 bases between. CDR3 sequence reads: CASTSGGINEQFF. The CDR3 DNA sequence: TGTGCCAGCACCTCTGGTGGTATCAATGAGCAGTTCTTC.

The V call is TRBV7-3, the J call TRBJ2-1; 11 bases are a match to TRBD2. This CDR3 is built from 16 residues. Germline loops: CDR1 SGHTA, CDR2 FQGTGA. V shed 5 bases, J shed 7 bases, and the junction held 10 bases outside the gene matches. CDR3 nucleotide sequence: TGTGCCAGCAGCCCCTTAGCGGGAGGGCTAGAAAATGAGCAGTTCTTC. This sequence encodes CASSPLAGGLENEQFF.

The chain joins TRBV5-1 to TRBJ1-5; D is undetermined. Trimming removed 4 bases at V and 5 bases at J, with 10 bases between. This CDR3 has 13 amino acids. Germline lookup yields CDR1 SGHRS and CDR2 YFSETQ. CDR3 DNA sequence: TGCGCCAGCAGCACGGGCCCAGATCAGCCCCAGCATTTT. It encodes CASSTGPDQPQHF. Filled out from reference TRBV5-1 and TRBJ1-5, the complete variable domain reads KAGVTQTPRYLIKTRGQQVTLSCSPISGHRSVSWYQQTPGQGLQFLFEYFSETQRNKGNFPGRFSGRQFSNSRSEMNVSTLELGDSALYLCASSTGPDQPQHFGDGTRLSIL.

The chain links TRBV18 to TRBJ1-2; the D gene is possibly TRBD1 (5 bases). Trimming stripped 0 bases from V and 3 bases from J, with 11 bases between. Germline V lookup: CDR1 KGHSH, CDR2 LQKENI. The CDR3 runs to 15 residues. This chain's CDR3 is CASSPPVGQDYGYTF. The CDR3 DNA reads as TGTGCCAGCTCACCACCGGTGGGGCAGGACTATGGCTACACCTTC.

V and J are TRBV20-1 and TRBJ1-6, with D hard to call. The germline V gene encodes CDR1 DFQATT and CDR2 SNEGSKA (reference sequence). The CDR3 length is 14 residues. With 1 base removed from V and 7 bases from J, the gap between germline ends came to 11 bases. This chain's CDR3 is CSARVRQSNSPLHF. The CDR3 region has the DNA TGCAGTGCTAGAGTCCGGCAGTCGAATTCACCCCTCCACTTT.

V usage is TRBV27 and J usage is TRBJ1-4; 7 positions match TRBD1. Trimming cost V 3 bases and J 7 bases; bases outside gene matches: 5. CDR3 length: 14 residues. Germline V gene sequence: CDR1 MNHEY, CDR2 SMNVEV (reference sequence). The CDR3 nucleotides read TGTGCCAGCAGTTTCGCAGGGGGAGGTGAAAAACTGTTTTTT. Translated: CASSFAGGGEKLFF.

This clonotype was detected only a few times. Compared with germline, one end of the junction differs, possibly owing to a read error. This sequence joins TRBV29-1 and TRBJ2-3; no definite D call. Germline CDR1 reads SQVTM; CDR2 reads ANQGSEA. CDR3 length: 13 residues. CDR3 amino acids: CSVVGSTTDTRYF. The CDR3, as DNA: TGCAGCGTTGTGGGCAGTACCACAGATACGCGGTATTTT.

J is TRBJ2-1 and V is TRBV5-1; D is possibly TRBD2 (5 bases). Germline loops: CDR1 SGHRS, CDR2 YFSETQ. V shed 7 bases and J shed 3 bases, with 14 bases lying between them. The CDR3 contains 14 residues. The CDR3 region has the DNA TGCGCCAGCTCCGAAGAGGGCCTCTACAATGAGCAGTTCTTC. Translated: CASSEEGLYNEQFF. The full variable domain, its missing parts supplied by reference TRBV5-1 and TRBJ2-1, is KAGVTQTPRYLIKTRGQQVTLSCSPISGHRSVSWYQQTPGQGLQFLFEYFSETQRNKGNFPGRFSGRQFSNSRSEMNVSTLELGDSALYLCASSEEGLYNEQFFGPGTRLTVL.

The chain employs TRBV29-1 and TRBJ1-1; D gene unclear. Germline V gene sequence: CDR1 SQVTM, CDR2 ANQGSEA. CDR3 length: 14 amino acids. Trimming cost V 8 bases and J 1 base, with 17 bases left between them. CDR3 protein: CSTPRKGPNTEAFF. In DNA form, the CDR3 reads TGCAGCACCCCTCGAAAGGGCCCGAACACTGAAGCTTTCTTT. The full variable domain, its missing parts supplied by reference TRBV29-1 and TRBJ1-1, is SAVISQKPSRDICQRGTSLTIQCQVDSQVTMMFWYRQQPGQSLTLIATANQGSEATYESGFVIDKFPISRPNLTFSTLTVSNMSPEDSSIYLCSTPRKGPNTEAFFGQGTRLTVV.

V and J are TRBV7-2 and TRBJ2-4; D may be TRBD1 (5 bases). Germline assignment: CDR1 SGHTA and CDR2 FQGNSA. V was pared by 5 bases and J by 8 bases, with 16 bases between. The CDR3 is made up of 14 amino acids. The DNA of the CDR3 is TGTGCCAGCAGCAAAGAGACAGCCTGGGACATTCAGTACTTC. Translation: CASSKETAWDIQYF.

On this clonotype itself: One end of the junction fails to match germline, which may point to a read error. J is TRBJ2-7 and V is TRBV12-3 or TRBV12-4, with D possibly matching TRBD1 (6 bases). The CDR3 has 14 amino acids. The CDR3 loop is CASRSGTRSYGQYF. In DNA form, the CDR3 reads TGTGCCAGCAGGTCCGGGACAAGGTCCTACGGGCAGTACTTC.

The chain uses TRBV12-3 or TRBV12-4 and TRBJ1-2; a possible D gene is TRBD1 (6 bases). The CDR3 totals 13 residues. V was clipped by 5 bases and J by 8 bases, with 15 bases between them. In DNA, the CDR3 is TGTGCCAGCAGTCGCCGGGGGGCGGACGGCTACACCTTC. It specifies CASSRRGADGYTF.

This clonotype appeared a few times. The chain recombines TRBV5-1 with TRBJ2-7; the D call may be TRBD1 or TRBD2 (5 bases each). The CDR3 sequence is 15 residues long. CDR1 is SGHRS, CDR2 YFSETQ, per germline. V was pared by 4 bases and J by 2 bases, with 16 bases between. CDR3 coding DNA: TGCGCCAGCAGCCGTCCCGGGACGGGGACCTACGAGCAGTACTTC. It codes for CASSRPGTGTYEQYF. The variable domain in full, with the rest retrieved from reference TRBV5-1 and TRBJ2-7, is KAGVTQTPRYLIKTRGQQVTLSCSPISGHRSVSWYQQTPGQGLQFLFEYFSETQRNKGNFPGRFSGRQFSNSRSEMNVSTLELGDSALYLCASSRPGTGTYEQYFGPGTRLTVT.

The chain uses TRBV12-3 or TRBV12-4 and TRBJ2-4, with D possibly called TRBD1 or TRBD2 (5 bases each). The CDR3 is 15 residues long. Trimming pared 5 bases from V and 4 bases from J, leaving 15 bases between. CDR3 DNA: TGTGCCAGCAGTCAGACGGGACGGACTAAAAACATTCAGTACTTC. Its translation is CASSQTGRTKNIQYF.